The clone carrying this TCR beta chain was picked up a small number of times. Its target is unknown. The sample comes from a study of Graves' ophthalmopathy and Graves' hyperthyroidism. Regarding the study as a whole: The authors also found most expanded thyroid clonotypes above 0.001 frequency in blood.

TCR beta CDR3 regions were amplified from RNA transcripts. Second-round multiplex PCR followed a first-round RT-PCR using HTBI primers. One entry per CDR3 protein, called by TCRdb with MiXCR from the multiplex PCR reads. The data contain about 550,000 distinct CDR3 sequences, under 45% of them singletons. The specimen sequenced was peripheral blood or thyroid tissue (not recorded which). This TCR came from an adult man with Graves' hyperthyroidism.

CDR3: CASTRRGEAFF. The CDR3 DNA reads as TGTGCCAGCACCCGCCGGGGTGAAGCTTTCTTT. The J gene is TRBJ1-1, the V gene TRBV12-3 or TRBV12-4, with D uncertain. Trimming left V 7 bases short and J 7 bases short, with 10 bases between. The CDR3 is made up of 11 amino acids.